This TCR beta chain was obtained from a study of identical twins. The study's findings and limits: Compared with models, monozygotic twins showed more out-of-frame TCR alpha sharing.

Through template switching, a universal primer site was introduced, and the cDNA contained unique molecular identifiers. Each CDR3 protein is one row after TCRdb ran MiXCR on the 5' RACE reads. The sample yields 200,000 to 250,000 distinct CDR3 sequences, 6.5% seen once. V was clipped by 1 base and J by 11 bases, with 9 bases between them. This CDR3 is 12 amino acids long. This clonotype was seen at least ten times. Antigen unknown. This sample was also put to use in a study of T cells expressing NK-cell markers. From that paper: NKG2C+ dominant clonotypes from a handful of donors made up about 1.0-8% of CD8+ T cells. Expanded clones of NKG2C+ T cells had an unclear HCMV specificity.

The rearrangement links TRBV12-3 or TRBV12-4 to TRBJ2-1; no firm D call. The material sequenced was CD8+ T cells sorted from blood. The clonotype was recovered from a woman in her late teens or twenties in good health. For the CDR3, the DNA is TGTGCCAGCAGTTTAGAGATGGCCAAGCAGTTCTTC. This sequence encodes CASSLEMAKQFF.